A selection of T cell receptor beta chains follows, all from one sample in a study of CD8+ T cells in alopecia areata. Only in-frame clones appear in the TCRdb table, and some are missing; sequencing was by immunoSEQ multiplex PCR. The sample records fewer than 200,000 clones, 50% to 75% being singletons. This specimen was CD4+ T cells sorted from blood, taken at week 0. These receptors were obtained from a human donor with alopecia areata. The CDR3 runs from the conserved cysteine through the conserved F or W. D genes are given only for firm matches. The size entry is marked missing in some rows and otherwise reads once, few, many or a size class.

CDR3aa	CDR3nt	v_gene	j_gene	abundance	d_gene
CASRPSSGGIPETQYF	TGTGCCAGTAGACCGTCGAGCGGGGGCATCCCGGAGACCCAGTACTTC	TRBV19	TRBJ2-5	.	TRBD2
CAWSRQSNEQFF	TGTGCCTGGAGTAGGCAGTCCAATGAGCAGTTCTTC	TRBV30	TRBJ2-1	.	.
CAISEEGRNSPLHF	TGTGCCATCAGTGAGGAAGGCCGTAATTCACCCCTCCACTTT	TRBV10-3	TRBJ1-6	few	.
CASSLNRGGGTDTQYF	TGTGCCAGCAGCTTAAACAGGGGCGGAGGCACAGATACGCAGTATTTT	TRBV7-3	TRBJ2-3	few	TRBD1
CASSPGGPTGELFF	TGTGCCAGCAGCCCGGGGGGGCCGACCGGGGAGCTGTTTTTT	TRBV5-6	TRBJ2-2	many	TRBD2
CASSYLYSRASQYF	TGTGCCAGCAGTTACCTTTATTCGAGGGCTTCGCAGTATTTT	TRBV6-5	TRBJ2-3	.	.
CASSLQGEAFF	TGCGCCAGCAGCTTGCAGGGTGAAGCTTTCTTT	TRBV5-1	TRBJ1-1	.	.
CSVRRDTQYF	TGCAGCGTCCGGCGAGATACGCAGTATTTT	TRBV29-1	TRBJ2-3	few	.
CASSYEGLYPAEAFF	TGTGCCAGCAGTTACGAGGGACTCTACCCCGCTGAAGCTTTCTTT	TRBV6-5	TRBJ1-1	.	.
CASSFRDRVDTTQHF	TGTGCCAGCAGCTTCCGGGACAGGGTTGATACAACCCAGCATTTT	TRBV5-6	TRBJ1-5	.	TRBD1
CASSEATTANTEAFF	TGTGCCAGCAGTGAAGCAACGACCGCGAACACTGAAGCTTTCTTT	TRBV6-1	TRBJ1-1	.	.
CASSGVRGSSPLHF	TGTGCCAGCAGTGGGGTCAGGGGTTCCTCACCCCTCCACTTT	TRBV6-5	TRBJ1-6	few	.
CASSPRPRDNQPQHF	TGTGCCAGCAGTCCCCGACCCCGGGACAATCAGCCCCAGCATTTT	TRBV6-5	TRBJ1-5	.	.
CASSRSGQGYEQYF	TGTGCCAGCAGCCGTTCGGGACAGGGCTACGAGCAGTACTTC	TRBV7-9	TRBJ2-7	.	TRBD1
CSVEDNPGTSTDTQYF	TGCAGCGTTGAAGACAATCCGGGGACTAGCACAGATACGCAGTATTTT	TRBV29-1	TRBJ2-3	.	.
CASSLGGRGYEQYF	TGTGCCAGCAGCTTAGGTGGCAGGGGATACGAGCAGTACTTC	TRBV7-2	TRBJ2-7	few	.
CASSQDPTGLYNEQFF	TGCGCCAGCAGCCAAGATCCGACAGGGTTGTACAATGAGCAGTTCTTC	TRBV4-1	TRBJ2-1	few	TRBD1
CATSRPPGGTGLNEQYF	TGTGCCACCAGCAGACCTCCTGGAGGGACAGGGTTGAACGAGCAGTACTTC	TRBV15	TRBJ2-7	.	TRBD1
CASGQGATGELFF	TGTGCCAGTGGGCAGGGGGCCACCGGGGAGCTGTTTTTT	TRBV7-3	TRBJ2-2	few	TRBD1
CASSVDRGRHEQYF	TGTGCCAGCAGTGTGGACAGGGGGCGCCACGAGCAGTACTTC	TRBV2	TRBJ2-7	.	TRBD1
CASSLGQGPDTQYF	TGCGCCAGCAGCCTCGGACAGGGCCCAGATACGCAGTATTTT	TRBV5-1	TRBJ2-3	.	TRBD1
CASSLRAVEKLFF	TGTGCCAGCAGCTTGAGGGCTGTTGAAAAACTGTTTTTT	TRBV5-6	TRBJ1-4	.	.
CASSLGKPADTQYF	TGCGCCAGCAGCTTGGGTAAACCTGCAGATACGCAGTATTTT	TRBV5-1	TRBJ2-3	few	.
CASSRQGGADTQYF	TGTGCCAGCAGTCGACAGGGGGGCGCAGATACGCAGTATTTT	TRBV2	TRBJ2-3	.	TRBD1
CASSQDRRGGRADTQYF	TGTGCCAGCAGCCAAGATCGGCGGGGGGGCCGCGCAGATACGCAGTATTTT	TRBV4-2	TRBJ2-3	.	TRBD2
CASRERVRGNQPQHF	TGCGCCAGCAGAGAGAGGGTACGGGGCAATCAGCCCCAGCATTTT	TRBV23-1	TRBJ1-5	.	.
CSVLVAGTVQETQYF	TGCAGCGTTTTAGTGGCGGGGACAGTCCAAGAGACCCAGTACTTC	TRBV29-1	TRBJ2-5	.	.
CASGLVKPPLHF	TGTGCTAGTGGTTTGGTCAAGCCACCCCTCCACTTT	TRBV12-5	TRBJ1-6	.	.
CSVAQGNTEAFF	TGCAGCGTTGCACAGGGGAACACTGAAGCTTTCTTT	TRBV29-1	TRBJ1-1	few	.
CASRRDSGTDEQYF	TGTGCCAGCCGAAGGGATTCGGGGACCGACGAGCAGTACTTC	TRBV5-6	TRBJ2-7	once	.
CATSRVSGGPGEQYF	TGTGCCACCAGCAGAGTATCGGGGGGGCCAGGCGAGCAGTACTTC	TRBV15	TRBJ2-7	many	TRBD2
CASSRTAQGGNSGNTIYF	TGTGCCAGCAGCCGCACCGCTCAGGGGGGCAACTCTGGAAACACCATATATTTT	TRBV5-5	TRBJ1-3	.	TRBD1
CATSRGVTYEQYF	TGTGCCACCAGCAGGGGAGTGACCTACGAGCAGTACTTC	TRBV15	TRBJ2-7	.	.
CSVVTDRIAYEQYF	TGCAGCGTTGTAACAGATCGAATCGCCTACGAGCAGTACTTC	TRBV29-1	TRBJ2-7	.	.
CASSEAVPGNTIYF	TGTGCCAGCAGTGAAGCGGTTCCTGGAAACACCATATATTTT	TRBV6-1	TRBJ1-3	.	.
CAIRPDRDNQPQHF	TGTGCCATCCGACCCGACAGGGACAATCAGCCCCAGCATTTT	TRBV10-3	TRBJ1-5	.	TRBD1
CASSEFQASAGSPLHF	TGTGCCAGCAGTGAATTTCAGGCCAGTGCTGGTTCACCCCTCCACTTT	TRBV2	TRBJ1-6	.	.
CAWSVTQTSYEQYF	TGTGCCTGGAGTGTGACTCAAACCTCCTACGAGCAGTACTTC	TRBV30	TRBJ2-7	.	.
CASSSQGSQETQYF	TGTGCCAGCAGTTCGCAGGGTTCACAAGAGACCCAGTACTTC	TRBV28	TRBJ2-5	.	.